The 3 T cell receptor beta chains in this list originate from one sample, sequenced in a study of blood T cell repertoires in COVID-19. The table came from immunoSEQ multiplex PCR; TCRdb's copy has only in-frame clones and leaves some out. This sample has 110,000 to 150,000 clones, with about four fifths found just once. The material sequenced was peripheral blood. The receptors stem from a woman between 65 and 79 years old with COVID-19, enrolled during active disease.

The chain uses TRBV19 and TRBJ1-1, with 8 bases that match TRBD1. Germline values: CDR1 LNHDA, CDR2 SQIVND (reference sequence). The CDR3 is 13 amino acids. After removal of 9 bases from V and 1 base from J, the junction contained 4 bases not matched to a gene. CDR3 protein: CASGGQGNTEAFF. The CDR3 bases are TGTGCCAGCGGCGGACAGGGGAACACTGAAGCTTTCTTT.

The rearrangement links TRBV4-3 to TRBJ2-7; D is possibly TRBD2 (6 bases). The CDR3 length is 11 residues. Trimming shortened V by 4 bases and J by 5 bases, and 6 bases separated the two germline ends. Germline-derived CDR1 and CDR2 are LGHNA and YSLEER. CDR3 DNA: TGCGCCAGCAGCCGGAGGGACGAGCAGTACTTC. Encoded protein: CASSRRDEQYF.

This clone came up a few times. The genes are TRBV25-1 and TRBJ1-1, with D unresolved. V was shortened by 8 bases and J by 1 base, with 14 bases between the two germline ends. The CDR3 runs to 14 residues. CDR1 MGHDK and CDR2 SYGVNS come from the germline V gene. The CDR3 DNA reads as TGTGCCAGCGCTCCCGAATGGGCGAACACTGAAGCTTTCTTT. Residues: CASAPEWANTEAFF.